The 9 T cell receptor beta chains given below trace back to one sample, sequenced in a study of T cells in Graves' hyperthyroidism and ophthalmopathy. Amplification yielded TCR beta CDR3 regions, with RNA transcripts as the source. HTBI primers were used for first-round RT-PCR of the TCR CDR3. Each CDR3 protein gets one entry after TCRdb re-called the multiplex PCR reads with MiXCR. This table has hundreds of thousands of distinct CDR3 sequences, just under 45% appearing once. The sample was peripheral blood or thyroid tissue (not recorded which). The source is an adult man with Graves' disease, either hyperthyroidism or ophthalmopathy (not recorded which).

This clonotype was seen many times. The V call is TRBV29-1, the J call TRBJ2-7; weak D call: TRBD1 (5 bases). The CDR3 sequence is 14 residues long. Germline lookup yields CDR1 SQVTM and CDR2 ANQGSEA. V shed 3 bases and J shed 6 bases, with 18 bases lying between them. CDR3 nucleotide sequence: TGCAGCGTTGATAAGCAGGGTGGTACGGGCGAGCAGTACTTC. It codes for CSVDKQGGTGEQYF.

Worth noting for this clonotype: A read error is likely, as this CDR3 ends without the conserved phenylalanine or tryptophan. The gene calls are TRBV2 and TRBJ1-1; D not resolved. Germline V gene lookup returns CDR1 SNHLY and CDR2 FYNNEI. V was trimmed by 8 bases and J by 3 bases, leaving 4 bases between them. This CDR3 has 10 amino acids. The CDR3 DNA sequence: TGTGCCAGCGGGTACACTGAAGCTTTCCTT. Its translation: CASGYTEAFL.

The gene calls are TRBV29-1 and TRBJ1-5; tentative D call: TRBD1 (6 bases). The V and J ends lost 8 bases and 0 bases respectively, with 20 bases between them. CDR1 and CDR2 (germline): SQVTM, ANQGSEA. The CDR3 is 16 residues long. The CDR3 DNA reads TGCAGCTTAGTGGGGGCGGGGGGCAATAGCAATCAGCCCCAGCATTTT. The encoded protein is CSLVGAGGNSNQPQHF.

This rearrangement joins TRBV20-1 to TRBJ2-7, with D perhaps matching TRBD1 (5 bases). Between the trimmed V and J ends, which lost 3 bases and 5 bases, there was a span of 20 bases. Germline V gene sequence: CDR1 DFQATT, CDR2 SNEGSKA (reference sequence). The CDR3 loop spans 15 amino acids. CDR3 region: CSASSFFQGQDEQYF. The CDR3 coding sequence is TGCAGTGCTAGTTCCTTTTTTCAGGGCCAGGACGAGCAGTACTTC.

In this sample, this clonotype is medium-sized. V gene TRBV25-1 combines with J gene TRBJ1-3, with unresolved D. The CDR3 spans 14 residues. The V end lost 2 bases, the J end lost 2 bases, and 7 bases lay between the germline ends. Germline V gene data show CDR1 as MGHDK and CDR2 as SYGVNS. The DNA for the CDR3 is TGTGCCAGCAGTGAAGAACGGACTGGAAACACCATATATTTT. Protein sequence: CASSEERTGNTIYF.

Ten or more counts support this clonotype. This chain links TRBV9 with TRBJ2-5; a possible D gene is TRBD1 (7 bases). This CDR3 contains 14 residues. The V and J ends lost 4 bases and 2 bases respectively, with 12 bases between them. Germline V gives CDR1 SGDLS, CDR2 YYNGEE. Written as DNA, the CDR3 is TGTGCCAGCAGCTTACAGGGGAGGCAAGAGACCCAGTACTTC. Residues: CASSLQGRQETQYF.

The rearrangement joins TRBV7-3 to TRBJ1-1, with no clear D. The CDR3 covers 15 residues. Looked up from germline, CDR1 is SGHTA and CDR2 is FQGTGA. Between the trimmed V and J ends, which lost 0 bases and 4 bases, there was a span of 12 bases. The CDR3 nucleotides read TGTGCCAGCAGCTTAACGAGGCAGATGAGCACTGAAGCTTTCTTT. As protein: CASSLTRQMSTEAFF.

The chain recombines TRBV20-1 with TRBJ2-5; 11 bases fit TRBD2. Germline V gene lookup returns CDR1 DFQATT and CDR2 SNEGSKA (reference sequence). V shed 5 bases, J shed 6 bases, and the junction held 17 bases outside the gene matches. CDR3 size: 17 residues. CDR3 amino acids: CSASGTSGLGAVKTQYF. The CDR3 DNA is TGCAGTGCTTCCGGGACTAGCGGCCTGGGGGCCGTAAAGACCCAGTACTTC.

The chain carries TRBV7-6 and TRBJ2-7; perhaps TRBD1 as D (5 bases). The CDR3 sequence is 17 residues long. The germline V gene encodes CDR1 SGHVS and CDR2 FNYEAQ. V was clipped by 3 bases and J by 3 bases, with 21 bases between them. The CDR3, as DNA: TGTGCCAGCAGCTTCCCCCTCTTCAGGGTCACAAACTACGAGCAGTACTTC. Protein product: CASSFPLFRVTNYEQYF.